The TCR beta chain described here comes from a study of cytomegalovirus exposure and HLA in healthy donors. Study at large: Of around 400 genotyped donors, around 80% grouped in the Caucasian-associated ancestry cluster.

Notes on the study in general: In a later analysis, productive TCRs from donors in an Asian-associated ancestry cluster reportedly carried fewer N-insertions than the cohort mean. The majority of CMV-associated TCR beta chains were reported as apparently HLA-restricted in a later analysis. Some V segments, TRBV6-2 and TRBV6-3 among them, were indistinguishable and were therefore excluded.

This clone was detected a few times. Its antigen is as yet unknown. CDR1 and CDR2 (germline): MDHEN, SYDVKM. Trimming took 4 bases from V and 3 from J, leaving 15 bases between them. This CDR3 contains 15 residues. PCR primers comprised 60 Vbeta and 13 Jbeta primers. The protocol was immunoSEQ multiplex PCR, while the TCRdb copy is restricted to in-frame clones and leaves out a portion. The data hold more than 100,000 clones, with approximately 78% observed a single time. The receptor comes from a woman aged 45-65 years in good health and CMV-seropositive. Sample: PBMCs. The chain recombines TRBV28 with TRBJ2-5; weak D call: TRBD2 (6 bases). CDR3 in DNA: TGTGCCAGCAGTTCCGTGGGGGGATCTAAAGAGACCCAGTACTTC. It codes for CASSSVGGSKETQYF.